Each of the 3 T cell receptor beta chains below was sequenced from the same sample in a study of T cell repertoires in cytomegalovirus infection (dated by TCRdb to between 2017 and 2020). The treatment or condition label, as the study defines it: in vitro stimulation with specific CMV peptide epitopes to enrich CMV-specific T cells. No cognate antigen is known for these TCRs. TCRdb shows the sequencer as Illumina HiSeq 1500. Through fastp at Q25 and MiXCR, TCRdb rebuilt clones from the public reads, retaining in-frame beta chains. Records with the same CDR3 protein are collapsed into one entry carrying the most frequent genes and DNA. This sample gives about 480,000 distinct CDR3 sequences in total; about 33% of them show up just once. Roughly a sixth of the sample goes to the ten largest clones. The starting material was cultured PBMCs, obtained from culture after CMV antigen stimulation. These receptors were taken from a human donor in good health (CMV status not recorded). Some clones in this sample may be carry-over from other donors' samples.

This clonotype was counted only a few times. The chain is built from TRBV6-1 and TRBJ2-3, with D possibly TRBD1 on 6 matching bases. Germline CDR1 reads MNHNS; CDR2 reads SASEGT. The CDR3 extends over 17 amino acids. The V end was cut by 4 bases, the J end by 2 bases, with 19 bases between. The CDR3 region is CASSAPSEAGVTDTQYF. In DNA, the CDR3 is TGTGCCAGCAGTGCCCCCTCGGAGGCAGGGGTCACAGATACGCAGTATTTT.

In its sample, this clonotype was seen a few times. The chain combines TRBV7-8 with TRBJ2-1, with unresolved D. CDR1 and CDR2 from the germline V gene are SGHVS and FQNEAQ. V lost 8 bases to trimming and J lost 7 bases, with 6 bases between them. There are 10 residues in the CDR3. The chain's CDR3 is CASALNEQFF. CDR3 sequence (DNA): TGTGCCAGCGCTCTGAATGAGCAGTTCTTC.

The table lists this clonotype with many counts. The chain couples TRBV20-1 to TRBJ2-1, with 8 bases that match TRBD2. CDR1 DFQATT and CDR2 SNEGSKA come from the germline V gene (reference sequence). The CDR3 covers 14 residues. The junction had 6 bases not matched to a gene; V was cut back by 5 bases and J by 3 bases. The CDR3 here is CSAAELADYNEQFF. The CDR3 region has the DNA TGCAGTGCTGCAGAACTAGCGGACTACAATGAGCAGTTCTTC.